This entry features one T cell receptor (beta chain) sequence. Its matching antigen is unknown. The data derive from a study of shared clonotypes between healthy human individuals. Study findings and constraints: Only blood samples were collected, and tissue repertoires likely differ.

Sorted-subset replicate PCR reactions contained roughly 210 ng DNA, corresponding to some 28,000 T cell genomes. Assay: immunoSEQ multiplex PCR; the TCRdb copy retains only in-frame clones and omits some. Found here are some 2.4 million clones, approximately 94% of them singletons; the top ten hold about 0.38%. The CDR3 is 15 residues long. From germline, CDR1 is MDHEN and CDR2 SYDVKM. Trimming shortened V by 2 bases and J by 2 bases, and 12 bases separated the two germline ends. The sequencing sample was made of naive CD4+ T cells from PBMCs. The subset is: CD45RA+ positively selected. J is TRBJ1-2 and V is TRBV28, with a possible D match to TRBD1 (5 bases). The origin of this receptor is a man between 18 and 29 years old in good health. Some clones in this sample may be carry-over from other donors' samples. The CDR3 sequence: CASSLTGLGNYGYTF. As DNA, the CDR3 is TGTGCCAGCAGTTTAACAGGCCTTGGAAACTATGGCTACACCTTC.